This T cell receptor (beta chain) was captured in a study of shared clonotypes between healthy human individuals. CDR1 is LGHNA and CDR2 is YNFKEQ in the germline V gene. The CDR3 has 14 residues. V was trimmed by 3 bases and J by 6 bases, leaving 13 bases between them. Sequencing used immunoSEQ multiplex PCR; TCRdb keeps in-frame clones, though not all of them. The sample has approximately 1,500,000 clones, roughly 98% seen once. The source material was naive CD4+ T cells sorted from blood. Noted subset: CD45RA+ positively selected. This receptor was obtained from a man aged 25 to 45 in good health. The chain couples TRBV4-2 to TRBJ2-3, with D maybe TRBD2 (6 bases). CDR3 nucleotides: TGTGCCAGCAGCCAGGAGGGGCCGAGGGATACGCAGTATTTT. This sequence encodes CASSQEGPRDTQYF.